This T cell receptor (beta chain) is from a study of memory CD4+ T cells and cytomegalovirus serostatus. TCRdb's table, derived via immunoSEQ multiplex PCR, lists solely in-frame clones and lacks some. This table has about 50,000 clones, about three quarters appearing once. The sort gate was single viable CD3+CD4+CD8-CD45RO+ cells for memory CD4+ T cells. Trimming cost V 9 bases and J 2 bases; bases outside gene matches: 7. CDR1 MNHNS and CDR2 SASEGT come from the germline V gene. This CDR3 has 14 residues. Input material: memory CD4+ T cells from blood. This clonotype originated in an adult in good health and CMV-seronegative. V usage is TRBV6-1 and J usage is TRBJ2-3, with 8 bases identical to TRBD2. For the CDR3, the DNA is TGTGCCAGTTCAGCGGGGGCGCACACAGATACGCAGTATTTT. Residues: CASSAGAHTDTQYF.